This TCR beta chain was obtained from a study of T cells in Graves' hyperthyroidism and ophthalmopathy. Trimming removed 6 bases from V and 2 bases from J, with 17 bases in between. This CDR3 is 17 amino acids long. Per germline, CDR1 SGHTA and CDR2 FQGNSA. The investigators amplified TCR beta CDR3 regions from RNA transcripts. RT-PCR in the first round (using the HTBI primer set) targeted the TCR CDR3. Via MiXCR, TCRdb re-called the multiplex PCR reads, giving one row per CDR3 protein. This sample yields about 290,000 distinct CDR3 sequences, of which about an eighth are seen a single time; 7.9% belongs to the top ten.

V gene TRBV7-2 combines with J gene TRBJ2-6, with D possibly being TRBD2 (7 bases). The receptor was derived from a woman between 40 and 55 years old with Graves' hyperthyroidism. The specimen sequenced was blood. The CDR3 DNA follows: TGTGCCAGCAGAGAACGGGGGGCGTATCCTGGGGCCAACGTCCTGACTTTC. Translating it yields CASRERGAYPGANVLTF.